This passage covers 23 T cell receptor beta chains from one sample sequenced in a study of blood T cell repertoires in COVID-19. Profiling relied on immunoSEQ multiplex PCR, and the TCRdb table lists in-frame clones only, not all of them. In the table there are 130,000 or so clones, approximately 80% of which are singletons. What was sequenced was PBMCs or T cells enriched from blood (not recorded which). The receptors stem from a man aged 50-60 years who had recovered from COVID-19.

The genes are TRBV19 and TRBJ1-1, with a weak D call TRBD1 (6 bases). There are 15 residues in the CDR3. Germline-derived CDR1 and CDR2 are LNHDA and SQIVND (reference sequence). V was pared by 8 bases and J by 8 bases, with 24 bases between. For the CDR3, the DNA is TGTGCCAGTTCCTTTAACCAAGGGGGGGGGCCGGAAGCTTTCTTT. It codes for CASSFNQGGGPEAFF.

V is TRBV6-6 and J is TRBJ1-1; tentatively, D is TRBD1 (5 bases). CDR1 is MNHNY and CDR2 is SVGAGI in the germline V gene (reference sequence). The CDR3 loop spans 15 amino acids. V was shortened by 2 bases and J by 0 bases, with 10 bases between the two germline ends. The chain's CDR3 is CASSYRGGLNTEAFF. In nucleotides, the CDR3 is TGTGCCAGCAGTTACCGGGGGGGGTTGAACACTGAAGCTTTCTTT.

The chain has TRBV7-6 and TRBJ2-3; 8 bases agree with TRBD2. Germline V gene data show CDR1 as SGHVS and CDR2 as FNYEAQ. The CDR3 runs 16 residues. V shed 2 bases and J 1 base; nucleotides not matched to a gene: 5. The CDR3, as DNA: TGTGCCAGCAGCTTAAGAGACGGGGGGGGCACAGATACGCAGTATTTT. Its translation is CASSLRDGGGTDTQYF. Variable domain in full (rest from reference TRBV7-6 and TRBJ2-3): GAGVSQSPRYKVTKRGQDVALRCDPISGHVSLYWYRQALGQGPEFLTYFNYEAQQDKSGLPNDRFSAERPEGSISTLTIQRTEQRDSAMYRCASSLRDGGGTDTQYFGPGTRLTVL.

The chain recombines TRBV30 with TRBJ2-2; 12 nucleotides align to TRBD1. V lost 3 bases, J lost 4 bases, and 3 bases stayed unmatched. The CDR3 contains 15 residues. Germline V gene sequence: CDR1 GTSNPN, CDR2 SVGIG (reference sequence). The CDR3 spells CAWRRDRGLTGELFF. The CDR3 coding sequence is TGTGCCTGGAGAAGGGACAGGGGGCTCACCGGGGAGCTGTTTTTT. Together with reference TRBV30 and TRBJ2-2, the CDR3 gives the full variable domain: SQTIHQWPATLVQPVGSPLSLECTVEGTSNPNLYWYRQAAGRGLQLLFYSVGIGQISSEVPQNLSASRPQDRQFILSSKKLLLSDSGFYLCAWRRDRGLTGELFFGEGSRLTVL.

This chain links TRBV20-1 with TRBJ1-1; D uncertain. V gave up 5 bases and J gave up 6 bases, with 10 bases separating them. The CDR3 runs 11 residues. Germline V lookup: CDR1 DFQATT, CDR2 SNEGSKA (reference sequence). The CDR3 sequence: CSAGLQPEAFF. The CDR3 coding sequence is TGCAGTGCTGGACTACAGCCTGAAGCTTTCTTT.

In this sample, this clone turned up once. The chain carries TRBV3-1 (or the pseudogene TRBV3-2) and TRBJ1-2; 12 bases fit TRBD1. CDR3 length: 17 residues. V was clipped by 4 bases and J by 4 bases; unmatched bases: 10. The germline CDR1 and CDR2 sequences are LGHDT and YNNKEL (reference sequence). The CDR3 nucleotides are TGTGCCAGCAGCCCTCTCTCCGGGACAGGGGGCCGCTATGGCTACACCTTC. It is translated as CASSPLSGTGGRYGYTF.

This chain uses TRBV19 with TRBJ2-3; 8 bases align to TRBD1. CDR1 and CDR2 from the germline V gene are LNHDA and SQIVND (reference sequence). CDR3 length equals 15 residues. The ends lost 2 bases at V and 3 bases at J; junction bases unmatched: 4. CDR3 in amino acids: CASSIQGAETDTQYF. The CDR3 region has the DNA TGTGCCAGTAGTATACAGGGGGCTGAGACAGATACGCAGTATTTT.

The V call is TRBV11-2, the J call TRBJ2-4; TRBD2 aligns across 15 bases. Trimming cost V 6 bases and J 1 base; bases outside gene matches: 1. From germline, CDR1 is SGHAT and CDR2 FQNNGV. The CDR3 is 16 amino acids. CDR3 loop: CASSGLAGGAKNIQYF. The CDR3 nucleotides are TGTGCCAGCAGTGGACTAGCGGGGGGGGCCAAAAACATTCAGTACTTC.

This clone was seen just once. The genes are TRBV6-2 or TRBV6-3 and TRBJ1-2; D is ambiguous. CDR1 and CDR2 (germline): MNHEY, SVGEGT. V lost 2 bases and J 0 bases, leaving 16 bases between the germline ends. The CDR3 is 17 residues long. CDR3 nucleotides: TGTGCCAGCAGTTACCAATTGGGAGACGTCACTAACTATGGCTACACCTTC. Its translation: CASSYQLGDVTNYGYTF.

This clone has a single count. The chain recombines TRBV11-2 with TRBJ1-6; a possible D gene is TRBD1 (6 bases). The CDR3 runs 17 residues. V was trimmed by 0 bases and J by 14 bases, leaving 23 bases between them. Germline-derived CDR1 and CDR2 are SGHAT and FQNNGV. The chain's CDR3 is CASSLEPRGGAGEALHF. CDR3 DNA: TGTGCCAGCAGCTTAGAACCCAGGGGCGGGGCGGGGGAGGCCCTCCACTTT.

The rearrangement links TRBV4-2 to TRBJ2-2; TRBD1 agrees at 8 bases. From germline, CDR1 is LGHNA and CDR2 YNFKEQ. The trim removed 3 bases at V and 8 bases at J, leaving 14 bases unmatched. The CDR3 has 17 residues. The CDR3 protein is CASSHPMPTGEGGELFF. CDR3 DNA: TGTGCCAGCAGCCATCCCATGCCGACAGGGGAAGGAGGGGAGCTGTTTTTT.

This clone was counted ten times or more. J is TRBJ1-5 and V is TRBV15; TRBD1 matches 12 bases. The germline V gene encodes CDR1 LNHNV and CDR2 YYDKDF (reference sequence). V shed 1 base, J shed 6 bases, and the junction held 7 bases outside the gene matches. The CDR3 has 17 amino acids. This CDR3 reads CATSRGGTGGAGQPQHF. CDR3 in DNA: TGTGCCACCAGCAGAGGGGGGACAGGGGGCGCAGGTCAGCCCCAGCATTTT.

The chain couples TRBV11-2 to TRBJ1-1; D is undetermined. The CDR3 length is 14 residues. V lost 4 bases and J 3 bases, leaving 12 bases between the germline ends. The germline gives CDR1 SGHAT, CDR2 FQNNGV. The CDR3 protein is CASSSRGYDTEAFF. CDR3 sequence (DNA): TGTGCCAGCAGCTCACGAGGCTACGACACTGAAGCTTTCTTT.

The rearrangement links TRBV19 to TRBJ2-1; 8 bases align to TRBD2. Germline V CDR1 and CDR2: LNHDA, SQIVND (reference sequence). The CDR3 is 15 amino acids. Trimming removed 10 bases from V and 0 bases from J; junction bases left unmatched: 8. CDR3 sequence reads: CATSTGGASYNEQFF. CDR3 DNA sequence: TGTGCCACCTCTACCGGGGGGGCCTCCTACAATGAGCAGTTCTTC.

The chain is built from TRBV5-1 and TRBJ1-6; D ambiguous. This CDR3 region has 15 residues. The germline V gene encodes CDR1 SGHRS and CDR2 YFSETQ. V gave up 5 bases and J gave up 0 bases, with 9 bases separating them. The CDR3 loop is CASRFTSSYNSPLHF. CDR3 in DNA: TGCGCCAGCAGATTCACTAGCTCCTATAATTCACCCCTCCACTTT.

The chain employs TRBV7-9 and TRBJ2-1; 11 bases agree with TRBD1. Germline CDR1 is SEHNR and CDR2 is FQNEAQ (reference sequence). The CDR3 covers 13 residues. The V and J ends lost 4 bases and 14 bases, in that order; junction bases with no gene match: 7. CDR3 bases: TGTGCCAGCAGCTACGGACAGGGGGCGCGGGAGTTCTTC. This codes for CASSYGQGAREFF.

In DNA, the CDR3 is TGCGCCAGCAGCCAAGACCTACCGGGACAGGGCGAGACCCAGTACTTC. Its protein is CASSQDLPGQGETQYF. The rearrangement uses TRBV4-3 and TRBJ2-5; 9 positions agree with TRBD1. The CDR3 extends over 16 amino acids. Germline-derived CDR1 and CDR2 are LGHNA and YSLEER. V lost 0 bases to trimming and J lost 5 bases; unmatched junction nucleotides: 7.

V usage is TRBV4-3 and J usage is TRBJ1-2; perhaps TRBD1 as D (5 bases). CDR1 and CDR2 (germline): LGHNA, YSLEER. The V gene lost 0 bases and the J gene lost 3 bases, with 11 bases spanning the gap. This CDR3 region has 15 residues. CDR3 residues: CASSQDLGGDYGYTF. The CDR3 DNA reads TGCGCCAGCAGCCAAGATTTGGGGGGTGACTATGGCTACACCTTC.

A few counts support this clone. The CDR3 DNA reads TGTGCCAGCAGTCAGCGGGTGAACACTGAAGCTTTCTTT. Its protein is CASSQRVNTEAFF. The rearrangement links TRBV27 to TRBJ1-1; no clear D. The germline gives CDR1 MNHEY, CDR2 SMNVEV (reference sequence). V shed 5 bases and J shed 0 bases, with 7 bases lying between them. The CDR3 loop spans 13 amino acids.

V and J are TRBV7-8 and TRBJ1-3, with D tentatively TRBD1 (5 bases). Germline CDR1 reads SGHVS; CDR2 reads FQNEAQ. This CDR3 comprises 14 residues. The V end was cut by 5 bases, the J end by 0 bases, with 8 bases between. CDR3 coding DNA: TGTGCCAGCAGCCTACAGGTCTCTGGAAACACCATATATTTT. Protein product: CASSLQVSGNTIYF. Supplemented by reference TRBV7-8 and TRBJ1-3, the full variable domain reads GAGVSQSPRYKVAKRGQDVALRCDPISGHVSLFWYQQALGQGPEFLTYFQNEAQLDKSGLPSDRFFAERPEGSVSTLKIQRTQQEDSAVYLCASSLQVSGNTIYFGEGSWLTVV.

J is TRBJ2-7 and V is TRBV30; D might be TRBD1 (6 bases). V gave up 4 bases and J gave up 3 bases, with 13 bases separating them. CDR1 and CDR2 from the germline V gene are GTSNPN and SVGIG (reference sequence). This CDR3 contains 13 residues. The CDR3 nucleotides are TGTGCCTGGAATGCAGGGGCGAACTACGAGCAGTACTTC. Encoded protein: CAWNAGANYEQYF.

The chain is built from TRBV7-9 and TRBJ2-5; 11 bases fit TRBD2. CDR1 and CDR2 from the germline V gene are SEHNR and FQNEAQ (reference sequence). The trim removed 2 bases at V and 2 bases at J, leaving 4 bases unmatched. CDR3 length: 16 residues. CDR3 nucleotides: TGTGCCAGCAGCTTACTAGCGGGGGGTCTACAAGAGACCCAGTACTTC. Translating it yields CASSLLAGGLQETQYF.

The chain recombines TRBV6-5 with TRBJ1-3; possibly TRBD1 for D (6 bases). This CDR3 is 16 amino acids long. The V gene lost 4 bases and the J gene lost 0 bases, with 13 bases spanning the gap. The germline V gene has CDR1 MNHEY and CDR2 SVGAGI. CDR3: CASSLTGASSGNTIYF. CDR3 DNA: TGTGCCAGCAGTTTGACAGGCGCTTCCTCTGGAAACACCATATATTTT.